One sample yielded the 3 T cell receptor beta chains listed below, sequenced in a study of cytomegalovirus exposure and HLA in healthy donors. The PCR contained 60 Vbeta and 13 Jbeta primers. Assay: immunoSEQ multiplex PCR; the TCRdb copy retains only in-frame clones and omits some. The table records roughly 220,000 clones, roughly 80% of them present only once. Sequencing used PBMCs. These TCRs come from a man younger than 45 in good health and CMV-seronegative.

The chain has TRBV15 and TRBJ1-6; D might be TRBD1 (5 bases). V was shortened by 0 bases and J by 7 bases, with 7 bases between the two germline ends. The germline V gene encodes CDR1 LNHNV and CDR2 YYDKDF (reference sequence). CDR3 size: 14 residues. The CDR3 nucleotides are TGTGCCACCAGCAGAGATCCAGGGAATTCACCCCTCCACTTT. Amino acid sequence: CATSRDPGNSPLHF.

The chain links TRBV4-1 to TRBJ2-7; tentatively, D is TRBD1 (5 bases). Germline CDR1 and CDR2: MGHRA and YSYEKL. This CDR3 is 11 amino acids long. The ends were cut back, 8 bases at V and 4 bases at J, with 9 bases in the middle. This chain's CDR3 is CASGNRYEQYF. CDR3 DNA sequence: TGCGCCAGCGGCAACAGGTACGAGCAGTACTTC.

The chain employs TRBV18 and TRBJ2-2; no definite D call. The germline V gene has CDR1 KGHSH and CDR2 LQKENI. CDR3 length equals 14 residues. V was shortened by 3 bases and J by 8 bases, with 13 bases between the two germline ends. CDR3 in DNA: TGTGCCAGCTCACCCCGCGGAAATAAGGGGGAGCTGTTTTTT. Translated: CASSPRGNKGELFF.